A selection of T cell receptor beta chains follows, all from one sample in a study of blood T cell repertoires in COVID-19. Method: immunoSEQ multiplex PCR; TCRdb's copy keeps in-frame clones and lacks some. Of roughly 150,000 clones listed, around nine tenths are singletons. Sequencing was carried out using peripheral blood. The receptor source for this set is a human donor in a cohort sampled during active COVID-19. Each CDR3 is given with its conserved first and last residue. A D gene is named only where the DNA matches it firmly. The size field is filled for only some rows; it gives once, few, many or a size class.

V	J	size	D	CDR3	DNA
TRBV30	TRBJ1-2	-	-	CAWGTKGQAGYGYTF	TGTGCCTGGGGGACGAAAGGGCAGGCGGGCTATGGCTACACCTTC
TRBV4-3	TRBJ1-2	-	TRBD1	CASSQDFHPQGVYGYTF	TGCGCCAGCAGCCAAGATTTTCACCCTCAGGGGGTGTATGGCTACACCTTC
TRBV10-1	TRBJ2-3	-	TRBD2	CASSETSGRYSTQYF	TGCGCCAGCAGTGAGACTAGCGGGAGGTACAGTACGCAGTATTTT
TRBV19	TRBJ1-6	-	TRBD1	CASKRGRMDSPLHF	TGTGCCTCGAAGAGGGGGCGCATGGATTCACCCCTCCACTTT
TRBV3-1/TRBV3-2	TRBJ2-1	-	TRBD2	CASTRGTSGFEQFF	TGTGCCAGCACCAGGGGGACTAGCGGATTTGAGCAGTTCTTC
TRBV12-3/TRBV12-4	TRBJ2-7	-	TRBD1	CASSWDRYEQYF	TGTGCCAGCAGTTGGGACAGGTACGAGCAGTACTTC
TRBV10-3	TRBJ1-6	few	-	CAIRVDRNSPLHF	TGTGCCATCAGGGTCGACAGAAATTCACCCCTCCACTTT
TRBV7-2	TRBJ2-7	-	-	CASSPRVDSYEQYF	TGTGCCAGCAGCCCCAGGGTGGACTCCTACGAGCAGTACTTC
TRBV10-3	TRBJ2-3	-	TRBD2	CAISGISSGASTDTQYF	TGTGCCATCAGTGGGATCTCTAGCGGAGCTAGCACAGATACGCAGTATTTT
TRBV5-1	TRBJ2-7	-	TRBD1	CASSLRDSYEQYF	TGCGCCAGCAGCTTGAGGGACAGCTACGAGCAGTACTTC
TRBV28	TRBJ2-7	-	-	CASSGGGSEIGEQYF	TGTGCCAGCAGTGGCGGCGGGTCGGAGATAGGCGAGCAGTACTTC
TRBV5-1	TRBJ1-2	-	-	CASSTDGHYGYTF	TGCGCCAGCAGCACAGACGGCCACTATGGCTACACCTTC
TRBV27	TRBJ1-2	-	-	CASRGAGDYGYTF	TGTGCCAGCAGGGGTGCAGGGGACTATGGCTACACCTTC
TRBV29-1	TRBJ1-2	once	-	CSVGQPLTPVNYGYTF	TGCAGCGTAGGACAGCCTTTGACTCCCGTTAACTATGGCTACACCTTC
TRBV28	TRBJ1-1	-	-	CASSLFGGAPEAFF	TGTGCCAGCAGTTTATTTGGGGGCGCCCCTGAAGCTTTCTTT
TRBV19	TRBJ2-7	-	-	CASSALDGGYEQYF	TGTGCCAGTAGTGCACTCGACGGGGGTTACGAGCAGTACTTC
TRBV3-1/TRBV3-2	TRBJ2-7	few	-	CASSQAVSSYEQYF	TGTGCCAGCAGCCAAGCTGTCAGCTCCTACGAGCAGTACTTC
TRBV2	TRBJ2-7	-	TRBD2	CASEASGGYEQYF	TGTGCCAGCGAGGCTAGCGGGGGCTACGAGCAGTACTTC
TRBV7-6	TRBJ2-1	few	-	CASSRDFSGPQFF	TGTGCCAGCAGCCGAGACTTCAGCGGGCCGCAGTTCTTC
TRBV18	TRBJ2-1	-	-	CASSPTDNEQFF	TGTGCCAGCTCACCGACAGACAATGAGCAGTTCTTC
TRBV9	TRBJ2-5	-	-	CASSVDLGGEAYF	TGTGCCAGCAGCGTAGATCTGGGCGGGGAGGCGTACTTC
TRBV29-1	TRBJ2-1	-	-	CSVRESSYNEQFF	TGCAGCGTCCGGGAGAGCTCCTACAATGAGCAGTTCTTC
TRBV6-5	TRBJ1-2	-	TRBD1	CASRAGQGSYGYTF	TGTGCCAGCAGAGCAGGACAGGGATCATATGGCTACACCTTC
TRBV7-9	TRBJ2-7	-	TRBD2	CASSSAGASRHEQYF	TGTGCCAGCAGCTCAGCGGGGGCCAGTCGTCACGAGCAGTACTTC
TRBV28	TRBJ2-7	-	TRBD1	CASRPSGGASYEQYF	TGTGCCAGCAGACCCTCAGGGGGCGCCTCCTACGAGCAGTACTTC
TRBV27	TRBJ1-2	once	TRBD1	CASSPEGQGVQGYTF	TGTGCCAGCAGCCCCGAAGGACAGGGCGTTCAGGGCTACACCTTC
TRBV27	TRBJ2-1	-	-	CASSPRPGWVDNEQFF	TGTGCCAGCAGTCCGCGCCCGGGGTGGGTAGACAATGAGCAGTTCTTC
TRBV2	TRBJ2-7	-	-	CASSGGGALYEQYF	TGTGCCAGCAGTGGTGGGGGGGCCCTCTACGAGCAGTACTTC